The 5 T cell receptor beta chains below come from one sample, sequenced in a study of blood T cell repertoires in COVID-19 (dated by TCRdb to about 2020). Library preparation was by the immunoSEQ multiplex PCR assay. TCRdb re-hosts the immuneACCESS table, in-frame sequences only. Its copies lack some clones; in the studies checked, an unresolved V gene accounts for under half of them, and the cause for the rest is not known. A total of over 95,000 clones appear in this sample, more than 80% of them only once. The ten largest clonotypes hold about 5.5% of the sample. The specimen was peripheral blood. These receptors all come from a woman aged 60-70 years with COVID-19, enrolled during active disease.

The chain employs TRBV19 and TRBJ1-4, with D possibly matching TRBD1 (6 bases). Germline V gives CDR1 LNHDA, CDR2 SQIVND (reference sequence). This CDR3 region has 16 residues. Trimming left V 7 bases short and J 7 bases short, with 22 bases between. In DNA form, the CDR3 reads TGTGCCAGTACCATACAGGGTCCGATGTACGGTGAAAAACTGTTTTTT. Amino acid sequence: CASTIQGPMYGEKLFF.

DNA of the CDR3: TGTGCCAGCAGTCACAGGGGCTACTACTACGAGCAGTACTTC. Residues: CASSHRGYYYEQYF. The rearrangement joins TRBV6-2 or TRBV6-3 to TRBJ2-7, with 7 bases fitting TRBD1. Germline V gene data show CDR1 as MNHEY and CDR2 as SVGEGT. The CDR3 length is 14 residues. J gave up 3 bases and V 5 bases, and 7 bases lay outside the gene matches.

The V call is TRBV20-1, the J call TRBJ1-1; D is unclear. The CDR3 contains 11 residues. Trimming cost V 3 bases and J 6 bases, with 8 bases left between them. Looked up from germline, CDR1 is DFQATT and CDR2 is SNEGSKA (reference sequence). The CDR3 nucleotides are TGCAGTGCTAGTAACGGGTCTGAAGCTTTCTTT. Its translation is CSASNGSEAFF.

The genes are TRBV6-5 and TRBJ1-1, with 9 bases fitting TRBD1. Looked up from germline, CDR1 is MNHEY and CDR2 is SVGAGI. The V segment lost 9 bases and the J segment 4 bases; nucleotides outside the gene matches: 6. This CDR3 has 13 amino acids. The CDR3 bases are TGTGCCAGTCAACAGGGGGCGCCCACTGAAGCTTTCTTT. It encodes CASQQGAPTEAFF.

This clone was recorded once. The rearrangement links TRBV7-9 to TRBJ1-2, with D possibly being TRBD1 (5 bases). Trimming shortened V by 1 base and J by 6 bases, and 15 bases separated the two germline ends. The germline gives CDR1 SEHNR, CDR2 FQNEAQ (reference sequence). The CDR3 covers 15 residues. In DNA form, the CDR3 reads TGTGCCAGCAGCTTAGACTGGGGCAGGCTTAATGGCTACACCTTC. Amino acid sequence: CASSLDWGRLNGYTF.